A single T cell receptor (beta chain) is shown here with its context. This clonotype was detected ten times or more. The target of this receptor is not known. The input lacks base qualities; no much larger clone sits a single base away. Its CDR3 holds 16 amino acids, cysteine through phenylalanine. Only the CDR3 DNA is retained, 48 bases long and in frame from the first base. The germline V gene (reference sequence) sets CDR1 to DFQATT and CDR2 to SNEGSKA. Relative to germline, V is missing 5 bases and J is missing 4 bases, with 14 bases of the junction outside any gene match. The instrument was an Illumina HiSeq 2500. TCR beta libraries were prepared by quantitative 5'-RACE with molecular barcodes. The study's own analysis went as follows. A new computational method, built on a probabilistic model of VDJ rearrangement, was used to identify disease-linked TCR variants. Through fastp at Q25 and MiXCR, TCRdb rebuilt clones from the public reads, retaining in-frame beta chains. Records with the same CDR3 protein are collapsed into one entry carrying the most frequent genes and DNA. TCRdb, not the authors, supplied the V and J calls. Counted in this sample were around 99,000 distinct CDR3 sequences; 8.5% to 9% of them appeared once. Clones ranked in the top ten supply 4.5% to 5.5% of the sample.

The record originates from a study of CD8 T cells in ankylosing spondylitis (TCRdb year 2017). Study-level background: The study profiled T cell receptor beta repertoires in healthy donors and ankylosing spondylitis patients to find disease-linked TCR variants. In total, the full study cohort was made up of nearly 110 healthy donors and more than 20 ankylosing spondylitis patients. Samples of peripheral blood were taken, and for ankylosing spondylitis patients, synovial fluid was collected as well. Overall results and qualifications from the work: Blood from ankylosing spondylitis patients appeared to be characterized by a TCR beta motif composed of eight or nine highly homologous amino acid variants. The disease-linked clones had a CD8+ phenotype and were found at relatively low frequencies in peripheral blood. According to the report, matched synovial fluid samples from ankylosing spondylitis patients were significantly enriched for the disease-linked clones. Some motif variants had previously been reported in the synovial fluid and blood of reactive arthritis patients, which suggests shared mechanisms of disease initiation.

The TCR comes from a male donor with ankylosing spondylitis or in good health (not recorded which). The rearranged chain carries TRBV20-1 and TRBJ1-2; the junction holds 9 bases that match TRBD1. Sequenced input: blood, either unsorted or a sorted T cell fraction (not recorded which). CDR3 protein: CSAPGQGGGLGYGYTF. DNA sequence: TGCAGTGCTCCGGGACAGGGAGGGGGTCTAGGCTATGGCTACACCTTC.